This T cell receptor (beta chain) was captured by sequencing in a study of Graves' ophthalmopathy and Graves' hyperthyroidism. Researchers took RNA transcripts and amplified TCR beta CDR3 regions from them. HTBI-primed RT-PCR formed the first round, and a multiplex PCR formed the second. TCRdb reprocessed the multiplex PCR reads via MiXCR and lists one record per CDR3 protein. The table shows around 1.1 million distinct CDR3 sequences, with about two fifths occurring only once. This clonotype was seen at least ten times. The CDR3 extends over 14 amino acids. The ends lost 6 bases at V and 0 bases at J; junction bases unmatched: 3.

This TCR came from an adult man with Graves' hyperthyroidism. The sequenced sample was peripheral blood or thyroid tissue (not recorded which). The genes are TRBV12-3 or TRBV12-4 and TRBJ2-7; 9 bases map to TRBD2. CDR3 DNA sequence: TGTGCCAGCAGGAAAGCGGGGGGCTCCTACGAGCAGTACTTC. Protein product: CASRKAGGSYEQYF.